Below, 19 T cell receptor beta chains from the same sample are listed, as sequenced in a study of beta chain features in type 1 diabetes. Points from the study as a whole: People with Type 1 diabetes carried modestly yet significantly shorter TCRB CDR3s in all four CD4+ subsets.

Isolated RNA was reverse transcribed in full, so expressed TCRB transcripts were sequenced. The table came from immunoSEQ multiplex PCR; TCRdb's copy has only in-frame clones and leaves some out. The data show roughly 280,000 clones, approximately 25% seen once. Their antigens remain unidentified. The source material was naive CD4+ T cells from blood. The receptors here all came from a woman aged 25 to 45 with type 1 diabetes.

The chain combines TRBV2 with TRBJ2-7, with D perhaps matching TRBD1 (6 bases). Germline values: CDR1 SNHLY, CDR2 FYNNEI. Trimming removed 6 bases from V and 0 bases from J, with 9 bases in between. The CDR3 runs 13 residues. As DNA, the CDR3 is TGTGCCAGCAGGTGGGACATCTCCTACGAGCAGTACTTC. Translated, it gives CASRWDISYEQYF.

CDR3 residues: CASSVSGSNQPQHF. The CDR3 nucleotides are TGTGCCAGCAGCGTTTCAGGGTCCAATCAGCCCCAGCATTTT. The chain joins TRBV9 to TRBJ1-5, with a tentative D call TRBD1 (5 bases). The germline V and J ends were trimmed by 2 bases and 3 bases, with 9 bases remaining between them. This CDR3 comprises 14 residues. Germline lookup yields CDR1 SGDLS and CDR2 YYNGEE. Together with reference TRBV9 and TRBJ1-5, the CDR3 gives the full variable domain: DSGVTQTPKHLITATGQRVTLRCSPRSGDLSVYWYQQSLDQGLQFLIQYYNGEERAKGNILERFSAQQFPDLHSELNLSSLELGDSALYFCASSVSGSNQPQHFGDGTRLSIL.

The V and J genes are TRBV6-5 and TRBJ2-1, with D possibly being TRBD2 (5 bases). V lost 0 bases and J 6 bases, leaving 9 bases between the germline ends. The CDR3 consists of 14 residues. Germline CDR1 is MNHEY and CDR2 is SVGAGI. For the CDR3, the DNA is TGTGCCAGCAGTTACTCGACGAGCGGCAATGAGCAGTTCTTC. Its translation is CASSYSTSGNEQFF.

V gene TRBV5-6 combines with J gene TRBJ2-7; TRBD2 might be the D (6 bases). Per germline, CDR1 SGHDT and CDR2 YYEEEE. This CDR3 has 17 amino acids. Trimming pared 3 bases from V and 2 bases from J, leaving 21 bases between. The DNA of the CDR3 is TGTGCCAGCAGCTGGAGGGTAGCACGGGGAGATGCCTACGAGCAGTACTTC. Its translation: CASSWRVARGDAYEQYF.

This clone was picked up a small number of times. The chain is built from TRBV7-3 and TRBJ2-1; D call uncertain. Germline CDR1 reads SGHTA; CDR2 reads FQGTGA. V lost 5 bases, J lost 4 bases, and 9 bases lay in between. The CDR3 has 13 residues. CDR3 amino acids: CASSVTVYNEQFF. CDR3 nucleotide sequence: TGTGCCAGCAGCGTCACTGTGTACAATGAGCAGTTCTTC.

This chain joins TRBV9 and TRBJ2-2, with 10 bases matching TRBD2. J gave up 6 bases and V 2 bases, and 13 bases lay outside the gene matches. Germline V gene sequence: CDR1 SGDLS, CDR2 YYNGEE. The CDR3 is 18 residues long. As DNA, the CDR3 is TGTGCCAGCAGCGTTGAGCCAGCGGGAGGGTTAATTCCCGGGGAGCTGTTTTTT. Protein product: CASSVEPAGGLIPGELFF.

The chain links TRBV7-9 to TRBJ2-3, with 8 bases matching TRBD1. Germline assignment: CDR1 SEHNR and CDR2 FQNEAQ (reference sequence). V lost 5 bases, J lost 0 bases, and 7 bases stayed unmatched. The CDR3 spans 16 residues. CDR3: CASSGGQVLSTDTQYF. CDR3 bases: TGTGCCAGCAGCGGGGGACAGGTCCTTAGCACAGATACGCAGTATTTT.

V usage is TRBV29-1 and J usage is TRBJ1-2; D is undetermined. CDR3 size: 14 residues. Germline CDR1 is SQVTM and CDR2 is ANQGSEA. Trimming shortened V by 0 bases and J by 5 bases, and 13 bases separated the two germline ends. The CDR3 coding sequence is TGCAGCGTTGAAGATCCTCAGTTCGGGTATGGCTACACCTTC. The encoded protein is CSVEDPQFGYGYTF.

V gene TRBV11-2 combines with J gene TRBJ2-2; TRBD1 might be the D (6 bases). Looked up from germline, CDR1 is SGHAT and CDR2 is FQNNGV. Trimming stripped 4 bases from V and 4 bases from J, with 16 bases between. This CDR3 is 16 amino acids long. The CDR3 spells CASSSRTARGTGELFF. In DNA form, the CDR3 reads TGTGCCAGCAGCTCTAGGACAGCCCGGGGCACCGGGGAGCTGTTTTTT.

The chain recombines TRBV27 with TRBJ1-2; 11 nucleotides agree with TRBD1. The germline V gene has CDR1 MNHEY and CDR2 SMNVEV (reference sequence). The CDR3 runs 14 residues. Losses at the gene ends were 4 bases for V and 8 bases for J; bases not matched to a gene: 6. The CDR3 here is CASSSDRGRGGYTF. For the CDR3, the DNA is TGTGCCAGCAGTTCGGACAGGGGGCGTGGAGGCTACACCTTC.

This clone was recorded a few times. The chain combines TRBV7-2 with TRBJ2-1, with TRBD1 identical over 7 bases. V trimming: 5 bases; J trimming: 4 bases; junction bases outside the gene matches: 11. From germline, CDR1 is SGHTA and CDR2 FQGNSA. This CDR3 is 16 amino acids long. In DNA form, the CDR3 reads TGTGCCAGCAGCATCTACCGGGACAGAGTTTACAATGAGCAGTTCTTC. Translation: CASSIYRDRVYNEQFF.

There are a few counts of this clone. The chain couples TRBV6-6 to TRBJ2-7, with TRBD1 matching over 10 bases. The CDR3 runs to 15 residues. The germline V gene has CDR1 MNHNY and CDR2 SVGAGI (reference sequence). The V gene end was trimmed by 6 bases and the J gene end by 3 bases; junction bases not matched to a gene: 8. The CDR3 coding sequence is TGTGCCAGCAGCCCCGGACAGGGGGGGAACTACGAGCAGTACTTC. Amino acid sequence: CASSPGQGGNYEQYF.

This chain joins TRBV7-6 and TRBJ2-1; 8 nucleotides line up with TRBD1. The CDR3 extends over 14 amino acids. Germline CDR1 reads SGHVS; CDR2 reads FNYEAQ. Trimming removed 2 bases from V and 14 bases from J; junction bases left unmatched: 11. CDR3: CASSLQAETGEEFF. The DNA for the CDR3 is TGTGCCAGCAGCTTACAAGCAGAGACAGGGGAGGAGTTCTTC.

V is TRBV30 and J is TRBJ1-2, with TRBD1 matching 7 bases. The CDR3 spans 12 residues. J gave up 6 bases and V 3 bases, and 4 bases lay outside the gene matches. Per germline, CDR1 GTSNPN and CDR2 SVGIG (reference sequence). CDR3 sequence: CAWSPTGDGYTF. CDR3 in DNA: TGTGCCTGGAGCCCAACAGGGGATGGCTACACCTTC.

Comments on this clone: The sample has other DNA sequences that encode this CDR3 too. The chain recombines TRBV7-9 with TRBJ2-7; tentative D call: TRBD1 (6 bases). This CDR3 has 11 residues. The germline V gene has CDR1 SEHNR and CDR2 FQNEAQ (reference sequence). V was cut by 5 bases and J by 7 bases, with 9 bases left in between. CDR3 in amino acids: CASSRQGEQYF. CDR3 in DNA: TGTGCCAGCAGCCGTCAGGGGGAGCAGTACTTC.

This clone has more than one count but fewer than ten. This chain uses TRBV4-1 with TRBJ1-2, with D maybe TRBD1 (5 bases). Trimming pared 2 bases from V and 6 bases from J, leaving 13 bases between. Looked up from germline, CDR1 is MGHRA and CDR2 is YSYEKL. The CDR3 loop spans 14 amino acids. CDR3 nucleotides: TGCGCCAGCAGCCAATTTGCAGGGAACAATGGCTACACCTTC. As protein: CASSQFAGNNGYTF.

The table lists this clone with a few counts. V and J are TRBV5-6 and TRBJ2-1; 8 nucleotides match TRBD1. The J segment lost 8 bases and the V segment lost 6 bases, leaving 7 bases of the junction unmatched. In germline, CDR1 is SGHDT, CDR2 YYEEEE. The CDR3 runs to 13 residues. In DNA form, the CDR3 reads TGTGCCAGCACCAGGACAGGGAGTGATGAGCAGTTCTTC. The encoded protein is CASTRTGSDEQFF.

The CDR3 DNA is TGCGCCAGCAGCCGCCTCGGCGGGGGTTACGAGCAGTACTTC. This gives the protein CASSRLGGGYEQYF. This sequence joins TRBV4-1 and TRBJ2-7; 7 bases align to TRBD2. The V segment lost 4 bases and the J segment 4 bases; nucleotides outside the gene matches: 7. The CDR3 runs to 14 residues. Germline-derived CDR1 and CDR2 are MGHRA and YSYEKL.

This clone was seen only a few times. The J gene is TRBJ2-1, the V gene TRBV7-2; 9 bases align to TRBD2. Germline V gene lookup returns CDR1 SGHTA and CDR2 FQGNSA. J was trimmed by 5 bases and V by 6 bases; bases with no gene match: 8. The CDR3 contains 15 residues. CDR3 amino acids: CASRPPGLAHNEQFF. The DNA of the CDR3 is TGTGCCAGCAGACCTCCGGGACTAGCCCACAATGAGCAGTTCTTC.